This passage covers 4 T cell receptor beta chains from one sample sequenced in a study of cytomegalovirus exposure and HLA in healthy donors. In the PCR, 60 Vbeta and 13 Jbeta primers were used. Measured with immunoSEQ multiplex PCR; TCRdb has only the in-frame clones, and not every one. This sample has around 130,000 clones, with over 75% found just once. Sequencing was done on a sample of PBMCs. These receptors came from a man younger than 45 in good health and CMV-seronegative.

This clone came up a few times. This chain uses TRBV28 with TRBJ2-7, with D possibly being TRBD1 (5 bases). V lost 5 bases and J lost 4, with 6 bases in between. This CDR3 has 11 residues. The V gene's germline CDR1 is MDHEN and CDR2 SYDVKM. The CDR3 DNA follows: TGTGCCAGCAGTACAGGATACGAGCAGTACTTC. Its protein product is CASSTGYEQYF.

Only a few counts were recorded for this clone. The J gene is TRBJ1-2, the V gene TRBV4-2; tentative D call: TRBD1 (6 bases). CDR1 is LGHNA and CDR2 is YNFKEQ in the germline V gene. The CDR3 is 15 residues long. V was clipped by 0 bases and J by 4 bases, with 12 bases between them. The CDR3 nucleotides are TGTGCCAGCAGCCAAGAAAGGGAGGGGGGCTATGGCTACACCTTC. Its protein is CASSQEREGGYGYTF.

About this clone: Mismatch with germline at one junction end may stem from a read error. The chain has TRBV10-1 and TRBJ2-7; 9 positions match TRBD1. Germline CDR1 and CDR2: WNHNN and SYGVQD (reference sequence). This CDR3 contains 15 residues. CDR3 nucleotide sequence: TGCACCAGCAGTGACTCCGGGACAGGGTCCTACGAGCAGTACTTC. It is translated as CTSSDSGTGSYEQYF.

This clone was seen once. The V gene is TRBV7-2, the J gene TRBJ1-2; a weak D match, TRBD1 (6 bases). The CDR3 contains 13 residues. Germline V gene lookup returns CDR1 SGHTA and CDR2 FQGNSA. V was trimmed by 5 bases and J by 8 bases, leaving 15 bases between them. The CDR3 sequence: CASSPATGTGYTF. The DNA for the CDR3 is TGTGCCAGCAGCCCGGCTACAGGGACGGGCTACACCTTC.